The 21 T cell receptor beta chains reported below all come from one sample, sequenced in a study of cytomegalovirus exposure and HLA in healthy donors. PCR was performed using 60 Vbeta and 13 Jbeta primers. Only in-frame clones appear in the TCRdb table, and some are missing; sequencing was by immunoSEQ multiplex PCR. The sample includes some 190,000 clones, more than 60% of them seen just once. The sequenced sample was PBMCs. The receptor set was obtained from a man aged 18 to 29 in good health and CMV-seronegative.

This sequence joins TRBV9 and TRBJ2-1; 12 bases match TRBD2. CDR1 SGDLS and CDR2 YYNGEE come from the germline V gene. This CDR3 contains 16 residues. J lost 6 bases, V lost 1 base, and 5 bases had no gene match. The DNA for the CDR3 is TGTGCCAGCAGCGTACAGACTAGCGGGAGCGTCAATGAGCAGTTCTTC. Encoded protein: CASSVQTSGSVNEQFF.

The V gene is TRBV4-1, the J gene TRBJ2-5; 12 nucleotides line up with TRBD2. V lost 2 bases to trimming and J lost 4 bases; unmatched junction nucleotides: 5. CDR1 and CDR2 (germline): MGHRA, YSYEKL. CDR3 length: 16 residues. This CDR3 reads CASSQRLAGVGETQYF. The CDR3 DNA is TGCGCCAGCAGCCAACGACTAGCGGGAGTAGGAGAGACCCAGTACTTC.

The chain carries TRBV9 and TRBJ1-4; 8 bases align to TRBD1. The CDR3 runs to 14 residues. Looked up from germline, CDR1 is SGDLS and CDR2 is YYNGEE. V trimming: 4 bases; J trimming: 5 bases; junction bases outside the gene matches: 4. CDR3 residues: CASSLGQENEKLFF. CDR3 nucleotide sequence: TGTGCCAGCAGCCTGGGACAGGAAAATGAAAAACTGTTTTTT.

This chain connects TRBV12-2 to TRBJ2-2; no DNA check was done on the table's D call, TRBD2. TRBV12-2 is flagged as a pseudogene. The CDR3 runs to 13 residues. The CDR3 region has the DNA TGTGCAAGTCGCGAGGGAAACACCGGGGAGCTGTTTTTT. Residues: CASREGNTGELFF.

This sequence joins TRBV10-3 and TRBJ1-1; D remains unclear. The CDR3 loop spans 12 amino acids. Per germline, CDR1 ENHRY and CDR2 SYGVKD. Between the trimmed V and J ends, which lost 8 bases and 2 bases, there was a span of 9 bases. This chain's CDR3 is CAIQTDNTEAFF. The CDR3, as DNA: TGTGCCATCCAGACTGATAACACTGAAGCTTTCTTT.

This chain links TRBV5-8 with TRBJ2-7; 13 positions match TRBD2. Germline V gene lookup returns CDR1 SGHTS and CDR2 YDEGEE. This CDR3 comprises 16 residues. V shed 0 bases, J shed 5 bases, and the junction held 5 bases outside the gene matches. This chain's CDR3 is CASSLEDGLAGDEQYF. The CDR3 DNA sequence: TGTGCCAGCAGCTTGGAAGATGGACTAGCGGGAGACGAGCAGTACTTC.

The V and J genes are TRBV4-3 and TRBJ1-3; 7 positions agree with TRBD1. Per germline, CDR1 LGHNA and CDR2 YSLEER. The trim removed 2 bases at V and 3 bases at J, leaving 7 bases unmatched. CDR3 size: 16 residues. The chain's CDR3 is CASSQTTTGLGNTIYF. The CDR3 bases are TGCGCCAGCAGCCAAACTACGACAGGGCTTGGAAACACCATATATTTT.

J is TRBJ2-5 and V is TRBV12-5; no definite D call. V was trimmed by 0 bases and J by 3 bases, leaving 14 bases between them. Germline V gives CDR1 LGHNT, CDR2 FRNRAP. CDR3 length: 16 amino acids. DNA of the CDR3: TGTGCTAGTGGTTTGGTACCAGATATTTACGAAGAGACCCAGTACTTC. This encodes CASGLVPDIYEETQYF.

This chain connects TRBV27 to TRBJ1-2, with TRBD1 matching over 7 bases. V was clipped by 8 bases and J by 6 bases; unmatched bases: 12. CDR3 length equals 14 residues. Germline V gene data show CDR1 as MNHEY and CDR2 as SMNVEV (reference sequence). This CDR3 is CASGEQGGWDGYTF. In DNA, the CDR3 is TGTGCCAGCGGGGAGCAAGGGGGCTGGGATGGCTACACCTTC.

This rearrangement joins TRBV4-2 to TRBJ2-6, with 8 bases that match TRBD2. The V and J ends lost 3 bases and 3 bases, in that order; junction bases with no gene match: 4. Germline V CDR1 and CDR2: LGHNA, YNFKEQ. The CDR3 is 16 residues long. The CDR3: CASSQETSGGANVLTF. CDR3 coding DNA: TGTGCCAGCAGCCAGGAAACTAGCGGTGGGGCCAACGTCCTGACTTTC.

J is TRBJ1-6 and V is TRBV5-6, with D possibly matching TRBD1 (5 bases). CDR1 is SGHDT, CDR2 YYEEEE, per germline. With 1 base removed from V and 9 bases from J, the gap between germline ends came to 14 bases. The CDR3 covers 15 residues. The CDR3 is CASSLFFGGISPLHF. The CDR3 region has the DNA TGTGCCAGCAGCTTGTTCTTTGGGGGGATTTCACCCCTCCACTTT.

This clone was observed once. CDR3 region: CASSQASTGTGSDNEQFF. CDR3 nucleotides: TGCGCCAGCAGCCAAGCAAGCACCGGGACAGGTTCAGACAATGAGCAGTTCTTC. The chain uses TRBV4-3 and TRBJ2-1; TRBD1 matches at 8 bases. Germline CDR1 LGHNA, CDR2 YSLEER. The CDR3 runs to 18 residues. V lost 1 base to trimming and J lost 5 bases; unmatched junction nucleotides: 13.

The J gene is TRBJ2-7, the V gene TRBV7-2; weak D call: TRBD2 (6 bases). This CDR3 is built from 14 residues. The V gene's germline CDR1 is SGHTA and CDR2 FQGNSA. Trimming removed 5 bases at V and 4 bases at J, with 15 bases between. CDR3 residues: CASSRGRSGYEQYF. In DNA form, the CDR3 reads TGTGCCAGCAGCCGAGGGAGGTCTGGGTACGAGCAGTACTTC.

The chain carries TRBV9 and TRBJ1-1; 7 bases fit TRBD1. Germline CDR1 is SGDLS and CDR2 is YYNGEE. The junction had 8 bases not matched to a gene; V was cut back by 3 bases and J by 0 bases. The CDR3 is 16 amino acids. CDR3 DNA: TGTGCCAGCAGCGCCCGACAGGGAGGCATGAACACTGAAGCTTTCTTT. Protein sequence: CASSARQGGMNTEAFF.

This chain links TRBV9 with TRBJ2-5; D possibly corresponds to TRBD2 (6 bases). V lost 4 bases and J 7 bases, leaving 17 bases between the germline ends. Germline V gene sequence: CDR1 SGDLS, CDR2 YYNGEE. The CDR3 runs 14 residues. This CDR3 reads CASSPLDSEGTQYF. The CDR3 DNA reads TGTGCCAGCAGCCCCCTAGACTCGGAGGGGACCCAGTACTTC.

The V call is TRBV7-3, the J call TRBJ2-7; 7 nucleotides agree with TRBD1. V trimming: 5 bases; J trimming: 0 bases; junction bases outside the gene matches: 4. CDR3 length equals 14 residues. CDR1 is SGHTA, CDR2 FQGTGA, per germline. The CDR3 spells CASSQGVNSYEQYF. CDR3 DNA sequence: TGTGCCAGCAGCCAGGGGGTAAACTCCTACGAGCAGTACTTC.

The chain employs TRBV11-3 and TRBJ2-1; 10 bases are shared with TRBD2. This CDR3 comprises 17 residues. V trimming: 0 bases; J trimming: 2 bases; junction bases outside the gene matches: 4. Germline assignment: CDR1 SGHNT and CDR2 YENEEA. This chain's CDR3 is CASSLEEREGPYNEQFF. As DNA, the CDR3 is TGTGCCAGCAGCTTAGAGGAGCGGGAGGGCCCCTACAATGAGCAGTTCTTC.

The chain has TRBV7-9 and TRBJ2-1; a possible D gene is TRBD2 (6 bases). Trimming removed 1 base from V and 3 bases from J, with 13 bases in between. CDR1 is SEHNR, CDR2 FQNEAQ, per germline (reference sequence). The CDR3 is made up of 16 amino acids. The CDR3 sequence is CASSLVPGLIYNEQFF. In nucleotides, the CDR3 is TGTGCCAGCAGCTTAGTCCCGGGACTTATCTACAATGAGCAGTTCTTC.

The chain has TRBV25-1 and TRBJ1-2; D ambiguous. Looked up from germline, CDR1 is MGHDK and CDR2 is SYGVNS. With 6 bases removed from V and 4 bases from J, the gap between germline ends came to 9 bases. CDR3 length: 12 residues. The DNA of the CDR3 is TGTGCCAGCAGCCGGGAGTTCTATGGCTACACCTTC. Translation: CASSREFYGYTF.

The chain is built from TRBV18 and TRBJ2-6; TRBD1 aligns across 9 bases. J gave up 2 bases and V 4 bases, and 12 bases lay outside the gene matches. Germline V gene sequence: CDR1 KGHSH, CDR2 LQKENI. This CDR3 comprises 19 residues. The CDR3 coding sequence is TGTGCCAGCTCACGACCTGCCGGGACAGGGAAGACTGGGGCCAACGTCCTGACTTTC. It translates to CASSRPAGTGKTGANVLTF. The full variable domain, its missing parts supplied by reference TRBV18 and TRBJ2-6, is NAGVMQNPRHLVRRRGQEARLRCSPMKGHSHVYWYRQLPEEGLKFMVYLQKENIIDESGMPKERFSAEFPKEGPSILRIQQVVRGDSAAYFCASSRPAGTGKTGANVLTFGAGSRLTVL.

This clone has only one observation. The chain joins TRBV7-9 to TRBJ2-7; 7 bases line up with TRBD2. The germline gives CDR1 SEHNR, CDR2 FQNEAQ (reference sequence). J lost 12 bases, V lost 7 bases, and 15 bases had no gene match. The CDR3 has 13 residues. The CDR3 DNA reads TGTGCCAGCACCCAACCGGGAGGTAAACGGAGGTACTTC. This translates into CASTQPGGKRRYF.